This entry is about one TCR beta chain. The record originates from a study of blood T cell repertoires in COVID-19. About the research overall: Donors in the United States, Italy and Spain gave samples during acute or convalescent COVID-19. In each case, the material was cDNA or gDNA derived from T cells, B-cell-depleted T cells, or PBMCs.

The CDR3 covers 13 residues. V lost 4 bases to trimming and J lost 4 bases; unmatched junction nucleotides: 2. Germline CDR1 is MNHEY and CDR2 is SVGEGT. Authors' analysis steps: Cell counts per sample came from amplifying reference gene primers. Clones were read by immunoSEQ multiplex PCR, and TCRdb kept only the in-frame ones, dropping some. That table supplies the V and J calls and clone size; D and trimming were determined from the DNA. Altogether about 250,000 clones are present, about 88% being singletons, with the ten largest covering 2% to 2.5%. The V and J genes are TRBV6-2 or TRBV6-3 and TRBJ1-2, with TRBD1 matching over 8 bases. Input material: peripheral blood. The receptor comes from a middle-aged woman who had recovered from COVID-19. CDR3 bases: TGTGCCAGCAGTTGGACAGGGAGCTATGGCTACACCTTC. Translated: CASSWTGSYGYTF.